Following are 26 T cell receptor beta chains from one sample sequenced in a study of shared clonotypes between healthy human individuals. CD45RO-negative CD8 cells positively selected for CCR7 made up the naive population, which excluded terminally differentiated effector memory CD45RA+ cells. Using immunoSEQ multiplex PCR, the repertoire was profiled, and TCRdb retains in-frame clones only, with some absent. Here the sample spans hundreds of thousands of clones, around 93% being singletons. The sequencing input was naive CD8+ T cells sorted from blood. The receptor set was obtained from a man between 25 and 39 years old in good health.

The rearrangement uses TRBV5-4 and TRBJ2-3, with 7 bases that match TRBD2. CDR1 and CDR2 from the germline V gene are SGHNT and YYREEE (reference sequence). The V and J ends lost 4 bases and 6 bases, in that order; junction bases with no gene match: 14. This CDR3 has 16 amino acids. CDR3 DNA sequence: TGTGCCAGCAGCGTCCGGGAACTAGCGACTCGGGATACGCAGTATTTT. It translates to CASSVRELATRDTQYF.

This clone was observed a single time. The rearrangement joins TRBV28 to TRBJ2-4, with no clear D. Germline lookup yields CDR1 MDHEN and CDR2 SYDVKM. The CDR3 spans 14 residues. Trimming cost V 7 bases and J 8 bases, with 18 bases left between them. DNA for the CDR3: TGTGCCAGCAACCAGGACCTCCAAAATTACATTCAGTACTTC. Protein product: CASNQDLQNYIQYF. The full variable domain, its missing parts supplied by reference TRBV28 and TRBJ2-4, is DVKVTQSSRYLVKRTGEKVFLECVQDMDHENMFWYRQDPGLGLRLIYFSYDVKMKEKGDIPEGYSVSREKKERFSLILESASTNQTSMYLCASNQDLQNYIQYFGAGTRLSVL.

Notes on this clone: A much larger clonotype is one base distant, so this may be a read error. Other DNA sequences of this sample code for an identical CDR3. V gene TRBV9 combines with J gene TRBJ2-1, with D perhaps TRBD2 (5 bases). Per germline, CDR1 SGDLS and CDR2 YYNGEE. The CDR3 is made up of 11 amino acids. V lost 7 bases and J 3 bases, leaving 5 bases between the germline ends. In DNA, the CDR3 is TGTGCCAGCGGGAGCTACAATGAGCAGTTCTTC. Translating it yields CASGSYNEQFF.

The CDR3 region is CASSNRGATEAFF. CDR3 nucleotides: TGTGCCAGCAGTAACAGGGGAGCCACTGAAGCTTTCTTT. The V and J genes are TRBV6-6 and TRBJ1-1; 7 bases line up with TRBD1. There are 13 residues in the CDR3. Germline values: CDR1 MNHNY, CDR2 SVGAGI (reference sequence). J was trimmed by 4 bases and V by 5 bases; bases with no gene match: 4.

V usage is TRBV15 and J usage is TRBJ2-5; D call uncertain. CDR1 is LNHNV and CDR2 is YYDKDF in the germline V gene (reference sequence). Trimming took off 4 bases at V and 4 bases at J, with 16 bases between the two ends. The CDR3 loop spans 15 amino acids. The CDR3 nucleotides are TGTGCCACCAGCACCTCCCCGGGTGTGGGAGAGACCCAGTACTTC. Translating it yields CATSTSPGVGETQYF.

The CDR3: CASKRRGVTDTQYF. The DNA of the CDR3 is TGTGCCAGCAAGAGAAGGGGAGTGACAGATACGCAGTATTTT. The V gene is TRBV2, the J gene TRBJ2-3; D tentatively reads TRBD1 or TRBD2 (5 bases each). Per germline, CDR1 SNHLY and CDR2 FYNNEI. V gave up 7 bases and J gave up 3 bases, with 14 bases separating them. The CDR3 extends over 14 amino acids. The variable domain in full, completed from reference TRBV2 and TRBJ2-3, reads EPEVTQTPSHQVTQMGQEVILRCVPISNHLYFYWYRQILGQKVEFLVSFYNNEISEKSEIFDDQFSVERPDGSNFTLKIRSTKLEDSAMYFCASKRRGVTDTQYFGPGTRLTVL.

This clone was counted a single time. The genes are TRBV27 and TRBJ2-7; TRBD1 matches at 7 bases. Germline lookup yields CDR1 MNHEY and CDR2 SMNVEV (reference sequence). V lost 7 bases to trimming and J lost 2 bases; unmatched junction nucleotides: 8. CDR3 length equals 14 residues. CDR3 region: CASTPTGYAYEQYF. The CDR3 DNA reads TGTGCCAGCACCCCGACAGGGTACGCCTACGAGCAGTACTTC.

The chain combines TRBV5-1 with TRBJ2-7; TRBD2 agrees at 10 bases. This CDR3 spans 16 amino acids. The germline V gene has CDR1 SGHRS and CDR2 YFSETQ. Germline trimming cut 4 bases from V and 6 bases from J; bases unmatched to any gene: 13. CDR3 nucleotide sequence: TGCGCCAGCAGCGTGGGCCTAGCGGGAGTCTTTCTCGAGCAGTACTTC. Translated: CASSVGLAGVFLEQYF. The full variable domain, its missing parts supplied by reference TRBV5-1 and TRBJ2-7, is KAGVTQTPRYLIKTRGQQVTLSCSPISGHRSVSWYQQTPGQGLQFLFEYFSETQRNKGNFPGRFSGRQFSNSRSEMNVSTLELGDSALYLCASSVGLAGVFLEQYFGPGTRLTVT.

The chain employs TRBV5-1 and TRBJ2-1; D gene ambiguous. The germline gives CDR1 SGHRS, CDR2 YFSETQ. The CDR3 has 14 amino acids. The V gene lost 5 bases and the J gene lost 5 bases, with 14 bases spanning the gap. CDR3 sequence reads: CASRGKFNNNEQFF. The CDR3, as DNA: TGCGCCAGCAGGGGCAAGTTCAATAACAATGAGCAGTTCTTC.

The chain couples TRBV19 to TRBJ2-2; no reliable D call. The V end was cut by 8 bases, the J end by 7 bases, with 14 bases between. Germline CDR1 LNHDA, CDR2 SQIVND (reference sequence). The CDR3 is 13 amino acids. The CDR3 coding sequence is TGTGCCAGTCGGTCCGGGTCTGGCGGGGAGCTGTTTTTT. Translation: CASRSGSGGELFF.

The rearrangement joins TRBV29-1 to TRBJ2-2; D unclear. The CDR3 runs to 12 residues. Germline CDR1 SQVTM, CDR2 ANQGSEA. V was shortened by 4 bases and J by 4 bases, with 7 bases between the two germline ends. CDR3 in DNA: TGCAGCGTTGTATTGGGCACCGGGGAGCTGTTTTTT. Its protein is CSVVLGTGELFF.

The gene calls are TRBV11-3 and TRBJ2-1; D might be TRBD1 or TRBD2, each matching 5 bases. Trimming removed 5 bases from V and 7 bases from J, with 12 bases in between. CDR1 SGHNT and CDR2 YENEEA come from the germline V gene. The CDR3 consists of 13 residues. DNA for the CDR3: TGTGCCAGCAGCCCGGGGCTGGGTAATGAGCAGTTCTTC. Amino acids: CASSPGLGNEQFF. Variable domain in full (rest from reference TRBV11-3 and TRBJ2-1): EAGVVQSPRYKIIEKKQPVAFWCNPISGHNTLYWYLQNLGQGPELLIRYENEEAVDDSQLPKDRFSAERLKGVDSTLKIQPAELGDSAVYLCASSPGLGNEQFFGPGTRLTVL.

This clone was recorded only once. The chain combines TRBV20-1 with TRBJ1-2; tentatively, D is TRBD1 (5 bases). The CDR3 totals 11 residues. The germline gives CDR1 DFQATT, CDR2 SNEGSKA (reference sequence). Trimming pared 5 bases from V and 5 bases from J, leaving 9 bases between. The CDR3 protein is CSAPDRYGYTF. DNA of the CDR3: TGCAGTGCTCCTGACAGATATGGCTACACCTTC.

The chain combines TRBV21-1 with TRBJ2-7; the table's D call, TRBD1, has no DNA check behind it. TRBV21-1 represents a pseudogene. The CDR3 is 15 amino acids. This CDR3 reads CASSPPEAGPYEQYF. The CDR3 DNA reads TGTGCCAGCAGCCCACCTGAGGCAGGGCCCTACGAGCAGTACTTC.

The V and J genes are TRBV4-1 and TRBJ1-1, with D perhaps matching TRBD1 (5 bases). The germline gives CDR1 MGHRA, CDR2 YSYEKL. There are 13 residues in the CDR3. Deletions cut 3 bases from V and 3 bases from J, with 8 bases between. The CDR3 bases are TGCGCCAGCAGCCACCAGGGACACACTGAAGCTTTCTTT. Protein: CASSHQGHTEAFF.

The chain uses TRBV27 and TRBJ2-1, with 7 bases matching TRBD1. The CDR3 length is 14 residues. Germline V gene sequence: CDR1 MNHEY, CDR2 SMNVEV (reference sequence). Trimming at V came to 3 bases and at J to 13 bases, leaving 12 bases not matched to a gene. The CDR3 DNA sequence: TGTGCCAGCAGTTTCGGACAGGCGGCCTTATTCCAGTTCTTC. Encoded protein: CASSFGQAALFQFF.

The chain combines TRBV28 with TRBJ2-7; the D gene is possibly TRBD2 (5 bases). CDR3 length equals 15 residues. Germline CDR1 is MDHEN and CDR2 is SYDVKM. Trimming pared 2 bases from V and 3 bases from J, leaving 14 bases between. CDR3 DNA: TGTGCCAGCAGTTTAACGAGGTCCGGGGACTACGAGCAGTACTTC. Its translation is CASSLTRSGDYEQYF.

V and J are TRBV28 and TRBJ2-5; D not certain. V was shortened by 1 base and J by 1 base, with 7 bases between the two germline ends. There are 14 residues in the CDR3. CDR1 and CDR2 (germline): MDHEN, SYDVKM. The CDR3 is CASSLYRAQETQYF. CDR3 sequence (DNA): TGTGCCAGCAGTTTATATAGAGCCCAAGAGACCCAGTACTTC.

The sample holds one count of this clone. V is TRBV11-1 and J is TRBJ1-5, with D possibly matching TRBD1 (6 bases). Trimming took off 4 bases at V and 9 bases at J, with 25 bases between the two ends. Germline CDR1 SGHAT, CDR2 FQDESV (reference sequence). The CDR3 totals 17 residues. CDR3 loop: CASSYPGAGGRIRPQHF. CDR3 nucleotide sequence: TGTGCCAGCAGCTATCCGGGGGCCGGGGGGCGCATCCGGCCCCAGCATTTT.

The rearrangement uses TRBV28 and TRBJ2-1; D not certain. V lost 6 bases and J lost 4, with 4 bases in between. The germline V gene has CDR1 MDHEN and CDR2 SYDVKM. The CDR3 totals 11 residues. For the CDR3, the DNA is TGTGCCAGCAGGCAGTACAATGAGCAGTTCTTC. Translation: CASRQYNEQFF.

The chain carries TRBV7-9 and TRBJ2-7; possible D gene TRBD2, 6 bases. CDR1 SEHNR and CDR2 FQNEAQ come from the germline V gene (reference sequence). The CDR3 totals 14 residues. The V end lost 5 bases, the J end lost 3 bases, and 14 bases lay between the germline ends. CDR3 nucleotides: TGTGCCAGCAGCCTCTCCGGGGGACTCTACGAGCAGTACTTC. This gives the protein CASSLSGGLYEQYF.

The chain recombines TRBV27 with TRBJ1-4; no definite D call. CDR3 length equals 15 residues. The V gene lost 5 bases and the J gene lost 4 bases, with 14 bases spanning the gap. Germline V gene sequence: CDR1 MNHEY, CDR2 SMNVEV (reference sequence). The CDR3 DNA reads TGTGCCAGCAGTCGCTGGACGGGGAATAATGAAAAACTGTTTTTT. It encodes CASSRWTGNNEKLFF.

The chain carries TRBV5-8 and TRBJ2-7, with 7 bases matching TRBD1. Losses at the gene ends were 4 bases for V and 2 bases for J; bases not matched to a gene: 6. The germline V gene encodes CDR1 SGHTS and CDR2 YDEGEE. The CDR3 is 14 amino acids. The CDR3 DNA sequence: TGTGCCAGCAGCGTACAGGGGAAGACCTACGAGCAGTACTTC. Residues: CASSVQGKTYEQYF.

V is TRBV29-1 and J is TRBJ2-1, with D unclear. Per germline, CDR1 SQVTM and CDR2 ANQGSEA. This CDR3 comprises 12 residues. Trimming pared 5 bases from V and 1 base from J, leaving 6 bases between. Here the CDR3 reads CSVRSSYNEQFF. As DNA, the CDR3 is TGCAGCGTTCGTAGTTCCTACAATGAGCAGTTCTTC.

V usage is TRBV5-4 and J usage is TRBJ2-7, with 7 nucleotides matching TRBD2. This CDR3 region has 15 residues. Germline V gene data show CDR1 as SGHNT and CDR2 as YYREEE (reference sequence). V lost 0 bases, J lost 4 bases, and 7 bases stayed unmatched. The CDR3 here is CASSLEASGVYEQYF. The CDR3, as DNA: TGTGCCAGCAGCTTGGAAGCTAGCGGAGTTTACGAGCAGTACTTC.

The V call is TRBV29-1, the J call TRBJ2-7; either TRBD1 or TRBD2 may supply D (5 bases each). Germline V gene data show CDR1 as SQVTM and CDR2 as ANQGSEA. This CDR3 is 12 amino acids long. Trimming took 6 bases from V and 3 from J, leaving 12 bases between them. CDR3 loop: CSVDYGGYEQYF. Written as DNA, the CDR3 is TGCAGCGTCGATTATGGGGGCTACGAGCAGTACTTC.